This entry features one T cell receptor beta chain sequence. What it recognizes is unknown. The sample comes from a study of T cells after yellow fever vaccination. Across the whole study: With SMART-Seq v4 Ultra Low Input, the fractions containing low cell numbers were prepared. Points from the study as a whole: Booster sampling recovered most clones from primary vaccination (96% CD4, roughly 90% CD8). It was a weaker secondary response, yet one that peaked faster, at day 5 versus 15.

The authors made TCR cDNA by 5'RACE template switching, adding a universal primer site and UMIs. TCRdb analysed the 5' RACE reads with MiXCR anew, one entry per CDR3 protein. The top ten hold about 40% of the sample, which has roughly 68,000 distinct CDR3 sequences, around 7% seen once. Germline loops: CDR1 MDHEN, CDR2 SYDVKM. V lost 4 bases and J lost 3; bases outside the gene matches: 6. CDR3 length: 15 residues. This sequence joins TRBV28 and TRBJ1-2; TRBD1 matches 9 bases. The source material was CD8+ T cells sorted from PBMCs, sampled around 45 days after the first yellow fever vaccination. This sequence was found in a man aged 18-30 years who received the YFV17D yellow fever vaccine. The DNA for the CDR3 is TGTGCCAGCAGTTGGACAGGGGTAGAGGACTATGGCTACACCTTC. Amino acids: CASSWTGVEDYGYTF.